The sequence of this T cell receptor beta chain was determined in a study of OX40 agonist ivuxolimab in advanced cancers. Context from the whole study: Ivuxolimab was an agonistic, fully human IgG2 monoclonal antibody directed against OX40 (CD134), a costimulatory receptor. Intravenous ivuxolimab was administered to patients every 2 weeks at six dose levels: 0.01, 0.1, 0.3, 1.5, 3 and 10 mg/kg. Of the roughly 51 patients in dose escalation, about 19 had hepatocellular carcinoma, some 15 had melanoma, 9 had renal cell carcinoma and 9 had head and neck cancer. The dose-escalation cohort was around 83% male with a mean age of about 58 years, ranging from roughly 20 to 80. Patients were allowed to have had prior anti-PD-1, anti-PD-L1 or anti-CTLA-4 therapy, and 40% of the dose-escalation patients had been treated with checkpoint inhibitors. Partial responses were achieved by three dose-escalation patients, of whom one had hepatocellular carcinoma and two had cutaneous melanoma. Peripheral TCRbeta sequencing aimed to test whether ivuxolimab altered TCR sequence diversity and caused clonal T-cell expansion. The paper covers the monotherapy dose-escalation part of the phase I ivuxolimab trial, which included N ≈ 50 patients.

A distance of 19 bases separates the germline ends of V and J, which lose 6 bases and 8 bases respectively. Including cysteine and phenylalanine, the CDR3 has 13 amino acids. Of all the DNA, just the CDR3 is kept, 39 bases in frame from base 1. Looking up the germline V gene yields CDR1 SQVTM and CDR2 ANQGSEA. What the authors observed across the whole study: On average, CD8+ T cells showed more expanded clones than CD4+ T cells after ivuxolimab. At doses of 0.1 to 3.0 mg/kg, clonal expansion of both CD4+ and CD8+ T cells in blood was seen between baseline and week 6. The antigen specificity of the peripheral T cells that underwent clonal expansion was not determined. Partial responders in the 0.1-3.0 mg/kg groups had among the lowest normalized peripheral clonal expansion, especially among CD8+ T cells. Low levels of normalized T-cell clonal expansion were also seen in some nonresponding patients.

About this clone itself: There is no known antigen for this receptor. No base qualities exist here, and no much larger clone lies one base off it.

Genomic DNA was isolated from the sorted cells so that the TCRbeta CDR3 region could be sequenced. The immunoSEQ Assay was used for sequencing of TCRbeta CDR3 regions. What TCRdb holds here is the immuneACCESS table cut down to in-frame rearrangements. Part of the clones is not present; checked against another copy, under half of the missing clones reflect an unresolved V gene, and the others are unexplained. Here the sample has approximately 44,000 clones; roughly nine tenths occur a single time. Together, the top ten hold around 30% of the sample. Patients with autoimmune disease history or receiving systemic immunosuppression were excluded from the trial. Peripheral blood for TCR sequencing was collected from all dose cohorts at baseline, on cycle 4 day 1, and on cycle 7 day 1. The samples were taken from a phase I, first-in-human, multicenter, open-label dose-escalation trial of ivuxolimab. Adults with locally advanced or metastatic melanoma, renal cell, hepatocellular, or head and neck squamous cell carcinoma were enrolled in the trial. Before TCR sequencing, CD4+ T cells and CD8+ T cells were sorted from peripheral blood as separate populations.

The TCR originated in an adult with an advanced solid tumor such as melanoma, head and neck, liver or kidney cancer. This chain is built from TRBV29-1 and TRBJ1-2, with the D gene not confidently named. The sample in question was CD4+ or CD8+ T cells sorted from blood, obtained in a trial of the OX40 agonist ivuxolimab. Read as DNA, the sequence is TGCAGCGTCCTAACCTCCAATGGGGAGGGCTACACCTTC. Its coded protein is CSVLTSNGEGYTF.